The 11 T cell receptor beta chains in this list originate from one sample, sequenced in a study of tumor and adjacent non-tumor tissue in lung cancer. RNA was extracted from bulk tissue without any cell sorting. More than 3 cm separated this lung sample from the edge of the tumor. TCRbeta libraries were built with three rounds of nested PCR, modified from ARM-PCR. TCRdb itself ran the multiplex PCR reads through MiXCR, one entry per CDR3 protein. The sample lists 100,000 or so distinct CDR3 sequences; 65% were seen once. Sequencing was carried out using distant non-tumor lung tissue. These receptors came from a man under 40 with non-small cell lung cancer.

Only a few counts were recorded for this clonotype. A much larger clone is a single base away; this may be a read error. V usage is TRBV20-1 and J usage is TRBJ2-1, with 9 bases lining up with TRBD2. The germline V gene encodes CDR1 DFQATT and CDR2 SNEGSKA (reference sequence). The CDR3 totals 14 residues. In nucleotides, the CDR3 is TGCAGTGCGGCGCGGGGGGGGCATGGGAATGAGCACTTCTTC. Its protein product is CSAARGGHGNEHFF.

The genes are TRBV5-6 and TRBJ1-1; D remains unclear. V was shortened by 4 bases and J by 1 base, with 11 bases between the two germline ends. The CDR3 extends over 14 amino acids. Germline CDR1 is SGHDT and CDR2 is YYEEEE. CDR3 residues: CASSHRRANTEAFF. The CDR3 DNA is TGTGCCAGCAGCCATCGGAGGGCGAACACTGAAGCTTTCTTT. The full variable domain, in which reference TRBV5-6 and TRBJ1-1 provide the parts outside the CDR3, is DAGVTQSPTHLIKTRGQQVTLRCSPKSGHDTVSWYQQALGQGPQFIFQYYEEEERQRGNFPDRFSGHQFPNYSSELNVNALLLGDSALYLCASSHRRANTEAFFGQGTRLTVV.

The rearrangement joins TRBV12-3 or TRBV12-4 to TRBJ2-7; D is uncertain. This CDR3 has 12 amino acids. V gave up 10 bases and J gave up 6 bases, with 16 bases separating them. The CDR3 here is CANCLSRAEQYF. The CDR3 DNA reads as TGTGCCAACTGTTTGAGTAGGGCCGAGCAGTACTTC.

Concerning this clonotype: The junction shows a germline mismatch at one end, possibly a read error. The chain has TRBV11-2 and TRBJ2-1, with D hard to call. CDR3 size: 18 residues. Germline V gives CDR1 SGHAT, CDR2 FQNNGV. CDR3 DNA sequence: TGTGCCGGCAGCTTACGCCCCTTTGGCGGCGGTTCCTACAATGAGCAGTTCTTC. Protein sequence: CAGSLRPFGGGSYNEQFF.

This clonotype was counted a single time. The junction departs from germline at one end; a sequencing error may be responsible. The CDR3 here is CAINLQGTSGNIIYF. In DNA, the CDR3 is TGTGCCATCAATTTACAGGGAACATCTGGAAACATCATATATTTT. The chain is built from TRBV10-3 and TRBJ1-3; TRBD1 is a possible D gene (6 bases). The germline CDR1 and CDR2 sequences are ENHRY and SYGVKD. CDR3 length: 15 amino acids.

Turning to this clonotype: At one end, the junction sequence differs from germline, possibly due to a read error. The V call is TRBV12-3 or TRBV12-4, the J call TRBJ1-2; TRBD1 agrees at 9 bases. The CDR3 runs 14 residues. The CDR3 is CASSRDRAVYDYTF. The CDR3, as DNA: TGTGCCAGCAGTCGGGACAGGGCGGTCTATGACTACACCTTC.

A word on this clonotype: As the CDR3 is not closed by the conserved phenylalanine or tryptophan, this likely results from a read error. The rearrangement links TRBV29-1 to TRBJ2-6, with 10 bases lining up with TRBD1. In germline, CDR1 is SQVTM, CDR2 ANQGSEA. The CDR3 is made up of 15 amino acids. Here the CDR3 DNA reads TGCAGCGTCCGGGACAGGGGCTCTGGGGCCAACGTTCTGACTCTC. Translating gives CSVRDRGSGANVLTL.

As for this clonotype: The junction differs from germline at one of its ends, possibly a read error. V usage is TRBV29-1 and J usage is TRBJ2-6; 10 bases line up with TRBD1. CDR1 SQVTM and CDR2 ANQGSEA come from the germline V gene. CDR3 length: 15 residues. CDR3 sequence (DNA): TGCAGCGTCCGGGACAGGGGCTCTGGGGCCAACATCCTGATTTTC. Its protein product is CSVRDRGSGANILIF.

Regarding this clonotype: A clone one base away is much larger, so this may be a read error. V usage is TRBV5-1 and J usage is TRBJ2-4; 7 bases are shared with TRBD1. The CDR3 sequence is 16 residues long. Germline-derived CDR1 and CDR2 are SGHRS and YFSETQ. The CDR3 DNA reads as TGCGCCGGCAGCCCGAGGGACAGCCTAGCCAAAAACATTCAGTACTTC. This gives the protein CAGSPRDSLAKNIQYF.

The chain employs TRBV9 and TRBJ2-7; D not resolved. There are 12 residues in the CDR3. V was trimmed by 4 bases and J by 6 bases, leaving 11 bases between them. Germline values: CDR1 SGDLS, CDR2 YYNGEE. CDR3 sequence: CASSLQEGEQYF. The CDR3 DNA sequence: TGTGCCAGCAGCCTCCAGGAAGGCGAGCAGTACTTC.

In the case of this clonotype: One end of the junction fails to match germline, which may point to a read error. The J gene is TRBJ2-3, the V gene TRBV4-1; weak D call: TRBD1 (5 bases). The CDR3 sequence is 16 residues long. Germline V gene sequence: CDR1 MGHRA, CDR2 YSYEKL. The CDR3 region is CASSPWWNGRTGTHYF. CDR3 nucleotides: TGCGCCAGCAGCCCATGGTGGAACGGACGCACAGGTACGCACTATTTT.